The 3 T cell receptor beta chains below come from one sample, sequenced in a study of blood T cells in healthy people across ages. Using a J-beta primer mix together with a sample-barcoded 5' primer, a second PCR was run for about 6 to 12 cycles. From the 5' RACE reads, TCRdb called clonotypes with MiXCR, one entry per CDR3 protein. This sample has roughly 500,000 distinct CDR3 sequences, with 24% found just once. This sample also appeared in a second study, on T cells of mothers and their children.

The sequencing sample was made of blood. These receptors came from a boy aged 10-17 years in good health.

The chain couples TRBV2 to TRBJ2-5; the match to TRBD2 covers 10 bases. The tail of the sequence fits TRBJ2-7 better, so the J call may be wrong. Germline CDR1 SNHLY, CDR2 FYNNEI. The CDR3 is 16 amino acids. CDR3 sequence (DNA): TGTGCCAGCAGTGAAAATCCTAGCGGGAGCTCCTACGAGCAGTACTTC. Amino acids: CASSENPSGSSYEQYF.

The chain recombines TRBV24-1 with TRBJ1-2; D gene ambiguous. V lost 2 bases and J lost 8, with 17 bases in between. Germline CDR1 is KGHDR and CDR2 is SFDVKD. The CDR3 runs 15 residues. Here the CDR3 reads CATSDSRLPKGGYTF. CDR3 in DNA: TGTGCCACCAGTGATTCTCGCCTGCCGAAGGGAGGCTACACCTTC.

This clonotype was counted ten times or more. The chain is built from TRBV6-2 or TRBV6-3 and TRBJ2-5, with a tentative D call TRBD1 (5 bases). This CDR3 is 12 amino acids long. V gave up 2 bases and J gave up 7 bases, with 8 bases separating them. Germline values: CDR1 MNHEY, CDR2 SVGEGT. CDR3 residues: CASSYPGLTQYF. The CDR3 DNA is TGTGCCAGCAGTTACCCAGGGTTGACCCAGTACTTC.